This is a list of T cell receptor beta chains from one sample in a study of Graves' ophthalmopathy and Graves' hyperthyroidism. Using its own MiXCR run on the multiplex PCR reads, TCRdb lists one record per CDR3 protein. The profile shows around 1,200,000 distinct CDR3 sequences, roughly 35% of them singletons. Sequenced: peripheral blood or thyroid tissue (not recorded which). These receptor sequences come from an adult man with Graves' hyperthyroidism. The CDR3 runs from the conserved cysteine through the conserved F or W. A D gene is named only where the DNA matches it firmly. Clone size is shown for a subset of rows, as once, few, many or a class of expanded clone.

V gene,J gene,clone size,D gene,CDR3 protein,CDR3 DNA
TRBV25-1,TRBJ1-3,-,TRBD1,CASTFFGTVGNTIYF,TGTGCCAGCACCTTTTTCGGGACAGTTGGAAACACCATATATTTT
TRBV5-4,TRBJ2-5,-,-,CASSHGPRETQYF,TGTGCCAGCAGCCATGGACCACGAGAGACCCAGTACTTC
TRBV6-2/TRBV6-3,TRBJ2-7,few,TRBD2,CASSLHPASGNSYEQYF,TGTGCCAGCAGCCTTCATCCGGCTAGCGGGAACTCCTACGAGCAGTACTTC
TRBV4-1,TRBJ1-2,-,TRBD1,CASSQFGTEGGYTF,TGCGCCAGCAGCCAGTTCGGGACAGAGGGTGGCTACACCTTC
TRBV7-6,TRBJ2-7,many,-,CASSLGKSYEQYF,TGTGCCAGCAGCTTGGGGAAGTCCTACGAGCAGTACTTC
TRBV4-1,TRBJ1-1,many,-,CASSQVQGEAFF,TGCGCCAGCAGCCAGGTACAGGGAGAAGCTTTCTTT
TRBV2,TRBJ1-2,-,-,CASSDGTRSGSGYTF,TGTGCCAGCAGTGACGGGACGCGGAGCGGTTCTGGCTACACCTTC
TRBV20-1,TRBJ1-1,many,-,CSANDPFLTEAFF,TGCAGTGCAAACGACCCCTTTCTCACTGAAGCTTTCTTT
TRBV4-3,TRBJ2-2,-,TRBD2,CASNPGAGVAGELFF,TGCGCCAGCAACCCGGGAGCGGGGGTCGCCGGGGAGCTGTTTTTT
TRBV28,TRBJ2-5,-,TRBD1,CASSLEGQGRQETQYF,TGTGCCAGCAGTTTGGAGGGACAGGGGAGACAAGAGACCCAGTACTTC
TRBV29-1,TRBJ1-1,-,-,CSALTGTGWEAFF,TGCAGCGCCCTTACAGGGACGGGGTGGGAAGCTTTCTTT
TRBV28,TRBJ2-7,few,TRBD1,CASSLGAAGGFHEQYF,TGTGCCAGCAGTCTAGGAGCGGCAGGGGGCTTCCACGAGCAGTACTTC
TRBV7-2,TRBJ1-5,many,-,CASSQAAVQPQHF,TGTGCCAGCAGCCAGGCGGCAGTTCAGCCCCAGCATTTT
TRBV19,TRBJ1-2,many,TRBD1,CARKSDRVNGYTF,TGTGCCAGGAAGAGCGACAGGGTTAATGGCTACACCTTC
TRBV6-5,TRBJ1-6,many,TRBD1,CASSEDRVKASPLHF,TGTGCCAGCAGCGAAGACAGGGTGAAGGCTTCACCCCTCCACTTT
TRBV30,TRBJ1-5,-,-,CAWSVRDQPQHF,TGTGCCTGGAGTGTACGGGACCAGCCCCAGCATTTT
TRBV7-9,TRBJ1-2,few,-,CASSYPNRENYGYTF,TGTGCCAGCAGCTACCCGAACAGGGAAAACTATGGCTACACCTTC
TRBV28,TRBJ2-2,-,-,CASSPTGAGAGELFF,TGTGCCAGCAGCCCAACAGGGGCGGGGGCCGGGGAGCTGTTTTTT
TRBV7-6,TRBJ2-2,many,-,CASSLAAGGYTGELFF,TGTGCCAGCAGCTTAGCGGCAGGCGGATACACCGGGGAGCTGTTTTTT
TRBV6-6,TRBJ1-2,-,TRBD1,CASKPGQGYTF,TGTGCCAGCAAACCGGGACAGGGCTACACCTTC
TRBV11-2,TRBJ1-1,-,TRBD1,CASTRGQGPNTEAFF,TGTGCCAGCACCCGGGGACAGGGTCCGAACACTGAAGCTTTCTTT
TRBV11-2,TRBJ2-7,-,TRBD1,CASSLASMGQTYEQYF,TGTGCCAGCAGCTTAGCCAGTATGGGACAGACCTACGAGCAGTACTTC